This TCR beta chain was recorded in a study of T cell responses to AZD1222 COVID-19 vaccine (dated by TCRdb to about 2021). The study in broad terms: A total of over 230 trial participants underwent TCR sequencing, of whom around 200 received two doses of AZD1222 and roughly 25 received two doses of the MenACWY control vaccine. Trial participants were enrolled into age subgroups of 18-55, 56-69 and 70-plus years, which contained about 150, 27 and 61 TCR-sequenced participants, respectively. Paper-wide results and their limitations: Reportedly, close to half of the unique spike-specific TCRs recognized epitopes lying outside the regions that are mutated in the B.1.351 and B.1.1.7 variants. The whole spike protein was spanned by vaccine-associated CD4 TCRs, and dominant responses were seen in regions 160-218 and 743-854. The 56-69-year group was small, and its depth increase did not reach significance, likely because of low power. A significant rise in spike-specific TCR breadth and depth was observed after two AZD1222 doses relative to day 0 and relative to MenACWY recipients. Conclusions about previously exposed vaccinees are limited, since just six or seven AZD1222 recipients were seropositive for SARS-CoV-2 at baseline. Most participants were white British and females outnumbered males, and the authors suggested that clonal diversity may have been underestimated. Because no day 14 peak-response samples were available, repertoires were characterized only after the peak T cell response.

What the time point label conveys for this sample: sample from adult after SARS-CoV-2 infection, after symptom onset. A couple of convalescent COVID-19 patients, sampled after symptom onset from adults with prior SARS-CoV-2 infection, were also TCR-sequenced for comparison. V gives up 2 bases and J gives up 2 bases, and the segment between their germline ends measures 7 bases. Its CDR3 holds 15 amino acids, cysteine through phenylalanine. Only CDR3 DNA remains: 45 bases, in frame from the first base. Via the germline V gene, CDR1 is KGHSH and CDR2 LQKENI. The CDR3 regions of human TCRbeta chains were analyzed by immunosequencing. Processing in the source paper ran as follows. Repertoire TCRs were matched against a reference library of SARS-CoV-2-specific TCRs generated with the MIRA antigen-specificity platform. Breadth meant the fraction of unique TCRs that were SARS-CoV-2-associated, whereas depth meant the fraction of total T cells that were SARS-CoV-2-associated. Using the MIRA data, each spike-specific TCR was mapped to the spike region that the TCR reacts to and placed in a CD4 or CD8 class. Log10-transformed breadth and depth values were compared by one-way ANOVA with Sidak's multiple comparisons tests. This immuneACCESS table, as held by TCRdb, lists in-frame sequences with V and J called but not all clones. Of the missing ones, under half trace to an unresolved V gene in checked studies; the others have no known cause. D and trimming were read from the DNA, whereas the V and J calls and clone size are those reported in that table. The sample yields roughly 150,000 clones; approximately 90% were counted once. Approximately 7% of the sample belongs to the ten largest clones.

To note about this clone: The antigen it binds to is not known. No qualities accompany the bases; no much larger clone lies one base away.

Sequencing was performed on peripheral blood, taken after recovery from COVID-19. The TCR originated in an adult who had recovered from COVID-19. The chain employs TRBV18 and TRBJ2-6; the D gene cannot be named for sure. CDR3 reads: CASSPSEAGANVLTF. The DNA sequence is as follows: TGTGCCAGCTCACCAAGTGAGGCTGGGGCCAACGTCCTGACTTTC.